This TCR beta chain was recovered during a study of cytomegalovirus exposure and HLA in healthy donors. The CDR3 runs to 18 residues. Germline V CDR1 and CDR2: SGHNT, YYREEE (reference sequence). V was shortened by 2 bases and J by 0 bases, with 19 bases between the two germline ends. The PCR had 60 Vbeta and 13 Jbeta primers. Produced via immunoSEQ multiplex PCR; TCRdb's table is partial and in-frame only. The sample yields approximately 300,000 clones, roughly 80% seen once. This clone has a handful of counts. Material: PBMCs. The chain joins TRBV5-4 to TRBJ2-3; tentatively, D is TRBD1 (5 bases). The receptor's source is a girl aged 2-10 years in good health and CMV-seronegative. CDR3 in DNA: TGTGCCAGCAGCTTAACGCGGCAGGGTGGTTTTAGCACAGATACGCAGTATTTT. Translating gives CASSLTRQGGFSTDTQYF.